This T cell receptor (beta chain) was recovered during a study of T cells after yellow fever vaccination (dated by TCRdb to about 2019). General notes on the study: Staining for CD3, CD45RA, CCR7 and CD95 was used to sort memory subsets (EM, EMRA, CM and Tscm) on a BD FACS Aria III. Libraries from fractions with low cell numbers were prepared with the SMART-Seq v4 Ultra Low Input RNA kit. Bulk TCR alpha and beta repertoires were sequenced longitudinally to track T-cell clones before and after primary and booster YFV17D yellow fever vaccination. Memory subsets were sorted on days 0, 15 and 45 and at 18 months after primary vaccination, and on days 0, 15 and 45 after the 30-year booster. Blood was collected at multiple timepoints before and after primary and secondary immunization, and bulk PBMC replicates and cell subsets were isolated. The cohort comprised two healthy male donors, one aged 18 to 29 and one aged 30 to 40 years.

This sample was sequenced with an Illumina NovaSeq 6000. Synthesis of TCR cDNA relied on 5'RACE template switching, a step that introduced a universal primer site along with unique molecular identifiers. cDNA synthesis was primed from both the TCR alpha and TCR beta constant segments. Library amplification involved two PCR steps, and the second step added sample barcodes and sequencing adapters. Sequencing of the libraries was done on either Illumina HiSeq 2500 (2x100 bp) or NovaSeq (2x150 bp). The published analysis was carried out like this. MIGEC handled demultiplexing of reads and collapsing into UMI consensus sequences, while MiXCR performed V(D)J alignment. Clonotypes responding to the vaccine were identified with edgeR on replicate PBMC samples, with the criteria of FDR below 0.01 and a log2 fold change above 5 up to day 15. CD4 or CD8 identity was assigned to each bulk clonotype according to whether the clonotype was present at higher abundance in the sequenced CD4 repertoire or the sequenced CD8 repertoire. To estimate how each clone was distributed across memory phenotypes, clonotype frequencies in memory subsets were weighted by FACS-sorted cell numbers. The public reads were quality trimmed at Q25 with fastp and then assembled into clones with MiXCR by TCRdb, keeping productive beta chains. For every CDR3 protein sequence, its rows merge into one entry that carries the most common genes and DNA. It is TCRdb's table, rather than the study itself, that gives the V and J calls and clone size. Across this sample there are about 14,000 distinct CDR3 sequences, with approximately 7% seen only once. The biggest ten clones account for 1.5% to 2% of the sample.

This clonotype was counted ten times or more. Nothing much larger sits one base from this clone, and base qualities are not available. CDR1 and CDR2 (MNHNY, SVGAGI) derive from the germline V gene (reference sequence). The CDR3 covers 16 residues, taking in both the cysteine and the phenylalanine. The DNA shown is the 48-base CDR3, in frame from base 1. Compared with germline, V lacks 6 bases and J lacks 4 bases; bases without a gene match: 10. The label giving this sample's treatment or condition can be read as: live attenuated yellow fever vaccine strain. PBMCs were isolated from peripheral blood using a standard Ficoll-Paque protocol. RNA from sorted memory subsets was extracted with the RNeasy Micro Kit. The full study reports these points: After the booster, most clones that had expanded after primary vaccination were detected again (around 97% of CD4 and around nine tenths of CD8), suggesting broad maintenance of memory. Because abundant contaminating clonotypes from the bulk population could be contained in FACS-sorted repertoires, computational filtering was required. In the sorted memory subsets on day 0, nearly all of the vaccine-responding clonotypes fell below detection. Compared with the primary T-cell response, the secondary T-cell response was faster but weaker, reaching its peak on day 5 rather than on day 15. A small share of clonotypes was detected in both CD4 and CD8 compartments, with the overlap likely arising from convergent recombination. The study included only two donors, which limits how far the findings can be generalized.

The chain is made from TRBV6-6 and TRBJ2-5; TRBD1 agrees with 11 junctional bases. This TCR derives from a man between 18 and 35 years old who received the YFV17D yellow fever vaccine. The sequencing used PBMCs, either bulk or a sorted T-cell subset (CD4+, CD8+, memory, or dextramer-sorted; not recorded which), collected on the day of the yellow fever booster vaccination. The DNA sequence reads TGTGCCAGCAGAGCGCCCGGGACAGGGGGAATAGAGACCCAGTACTTC. Translated, this is CASRAPGTGGIETQYF.